These 14 T cell receptor beta chains share one sample of origin, sequenced in a study of T-cell reconstitution after alpha-beta-depleted transplantation in children (TCRdb year 2016). What this sample's treatment or condition label stands for: allogeneic hematopoietic cell transplantation with graft depleted of TCRalphabeta T cells and CD19 B cells. Libraries were prepared through PCR. The reads were generated on an Illumina HiSeq 2500. Molecular barcoding was employed in the preparation of TCR libraries, with unique molecular identifiers being used to normalize TCRbeta repertoire quantification. TCRdb passed the public sequencing reads through fastp at Q25 and MiXCR, retaining productive beta sequences. Each record represents a unique CDR3 protein, reported with the most common genes and DNA among its rows. Within this sample are hundreds of thousands of distinct CDR3 sequences, with roughly a quarter of them counted one time only. The ten biggest clones cover roughly 5% of the sample.

Sample: PBMCs, mostly from graft donor cells, taken 360 days after TCRalphabeta/CD19-depleted stem cell transplant. The receptors here all came from a female patient aged 2-15 years who had a stem cell transplant for congenital amegakaryocytic thrombocytopenia, so the T cells may come from the graft donor.

The chain recombines TRBV6-4 with TRBJ2-2, with TRBD2 matching over 11 bases. The CDR3 extends over 18 amino acids. The junction had 11 bases not matched to a gene; V was cut back by 6 bases and J by 2 bases. Per the germline V gene, CDR1 is MRHNA and CDR2 is SNTAGT. The CDR3 is CASSPTSGVNTNTGELFF. The DNA of the CDR3 is TGTGCCAGCAGCCCGACTAGCGGGGTTAACACAAACACCGGGGAGCTGTTTTTT.

This clonotype was seen a few times. J is TRBJ1-1 and V is TRBV11-2; tentatively, D is TRBD1 (6 bases). V dropped 3 bases and J dropped 4 bases, with 15 bases sitting between them. CDR3 length equals 15 residues. Germline V lookup: CDR1 SGHAT, CDR2 FQNNGV. DNA of the CDR3: TGTGCCAGCAGCTTTGGAAACAGGGCGGTCACTGAAGCTTTCTTT. Translating it yields CASSFGNRAVTEAFF.

This clonotype showed up just a few times. The J gene is TRBJ2-7, the V gene TRBV6-4, with TRBD1 matching 7 bases. Germline CDR1 MRHNA, CDR2 SNTAGT. J was trimmed by 1 base and V by 2 bases; bases with no gene match: 14. The CDR3 is 18 residues long. CDR3 sequence (DNA): TGTGCCAGCAGTGACCTGTTGGGCAGGGGGATCCCGTCCTACGAGCAGTACTTC. As protein: CASSDLLGRGIPSYEQYF.

This clonotype was detected many times. This rearrangement joins TRBV12-3 or TRBV12-4 to TRBJ2-7; D is possibly TRBD1 or TRBD2 (5 bases each). Trimming removed 3 bases from V and 6 bases from J, with 15 bases in between. This CDR3 comprises 14 residues. For the CDR3, the DNA is TGTGCCAGCAGTTTGAGGGGTAGTTCCAGCGAGCAGTACTTC. Its protein is CASSLRGSSSEQYF.

J is TRBJ2-3 and V is TRBV19; possible D gene TRBD1, 5 bases. Germline V gene lookup returns CDR1 LNHDA and CDR2 SQIVND (reference sequence). V lost 7 bases to trimming and J lost 0 bases, with 14 bases between them. The length of the CDR3 is 15 residues. The CDR3 DNA follows: TGTGCCAGTACCAACCTAGGGGTTAGCACAGATACGCAGTATTTT. Translating gives CASTNLGVSTDTQYF.

The rearrangement links TRBV5-4 to TRBJ2-7; the D is unclear. Germline CDR1 and CDR2: SGHNT and YYREEE (reference sequence). V was cut by 5 bases and J by 3 bases, with 12 bases left in between. The CDR3 runs 13 residues. CDR3 amino acids: CASSKPGNYEQYF. CDR3 in DNA: TGTGCCAGCAGTAAACCAGGCAACTACGAGCAGTACTTC.

This chain links TRBV20-1 with TRBJ1-1, with 9 bases identical to TRBD1. V shed 7 bases and J 4 bases; nucleotides not matched to a gene: 7. CDR1 is DFQATT and CDR2 is SNEGSKA in the germline V gene (reference sequence). The CDR3 extends over 13 amino acids. The CDR3 loop reads CSVATGGITEAFF. The CDR3 DNA reads as TGCAGTGTAGCGACAGGGGGGATCACTGAAGCTTTCTTT.

The genes are TRBV20-1 and TRBJ1-1, with D unclear. Germline V lookup: CDR1 DFQATT, CDR2 SNEGSKA (reference sequence). CDR3 length: 13 residues. V was shortened by 4 bases and J by 2 bases, with 11 bases between the two germline ends. CDR3 DNA sequence: TGCAGTGCTAAGGTCGGCAAAAACACTGAAGCTTTCTTT. Protein product: CSAKVGKNTEAFF.

This clonotype was observed a few times. This chain connects TRBV28 to TRBJ2-3, with 11 positions matching TRBD2. The CDR3 length is 15 residues. CDR1 is MDHEN and CDR2 is SYDVKM in the germline V gene. Trimming took 3 bases from V and 5 from J; bases not matched to a gene: 4. The CDR3 is CASSLPLAGVDTQYF. The CDR3 region has the DNA TGTGCCAGCAGTTTGCCACTAGCGGGAGTAGATACGCAGTATTTT.

This clonotype was seen only a few times. This chain links TRBV20-1 with TRBJ1-4, with 8 bases identical to TRBD1. The CDR3 extends over 19 amino acids. Germline CDR1 reads DFQATT; CDR2 reads SNEGSKA (reference sequence). Trimming cost V 6 bases and J 3 bases; bases outside gene matches: 21. The CDR3 DNA reads TGCAGTGCACTACAGGCAGGGGGCGCCTTGAATGCCGCTAATGAAAAACTGTTTTTT. Translating it yields CSALQAGGALNAANEKLFF.

The rearrangement uses TRBV6-5 and TRBJ2-7; D possibly corresponds to TRBD2 (5 bases). The CDR3 is 15 amino acids. Trimming took off 0 bases at V and 3 bases at J, with 12 bases between the two ends. Germline CDR1 and CDR2: MNHEY and SVGAGI. This CDR3 reads CASSYSRAGNYEQYF. The CDR3 DNA reads TGTGCCAGCAGTTACTCGCGGGCCGGAAACTACGAGCAGTACTTC.

This clonotype was detected only a few times. CDR3 nucleotides: TGCGCCAGCAGCTTACAATTTTGGGCAGAAGGGCTAGCGGGCAAAAGAAGGACAGATACGCAGTATTTT. It translates to CASSLQFWAEGLAGKRRTDTQYF. The chain links TRBV4-1 to TRBJ2-3; 8 bases match TRBD2. Looked up from germline, CDR1 is MGHRA and CDR2 is YSYEKL. This CDR3 has 23 residues. With 5 bases clipped from V and 3 bases from J, the junction kept 31 bases outside the gene matches.

The chain uses TRBV5-6 and TRBJ2-7; D gene ambiguous. The germline V and J ends were trimmed by 6 bases and 1 base, with 11 bases remaining between them. The germline gives CDR1 SGHDT, CDR2 YYEEEE. The CDR3 is made up of 13 amino acids. DNA of the CDR3: TGTGCCAGCACGGGCGGTGTATCCTACGAGCAGTACTTC. Translation gives CASTGGVSYEQYF.

The rearrangement joins TRBV11-2 to TRBJ2-5, with 8 bases aligning to TRBD2. Germline V gene lookup returns CDR1 SGHAT and CDR2 FQNNGV. The CDR3 spans 17 residues. Unmatched junction bases numbered 9, after V lost 1 base and J lost 2 bases. CDR3 in amino acids: CASSLVLRGGIQETQYF. CDR3 nucleotide sequence: TGTGCCAGCAGCTTAGTTCTCCGGGGGGGGATACAAGAGACCCAGTACTTC.